This TCR beta chain was sequenced in a study of monozygotic twins with inflammatory bowel disease. The cDNA of both the TCRalpha and TCRbeta chains was subjected to two nested PCRs of 16 and 9 cycles. From its re-call of the 5' RACE reads, TCRdb lists each CDR3 protein once, without DNA. This specimen shows some 130,000 distinct CDR3 sequences; the ten leading clones hold roughly 1.2%. CDR3 length: 15 residues. Germline V gene data show CDR1 as SEHNR and CDR2 as FQNEAQ (reference sequence). Per donor, approximately 2.5 ml of blood was collected and frozen. Material for sequencing was blood. V and J are TRBV7-9 and TRBJ2-7; the TRBD1 assignment by TCRdb is unverifiable without DNA. The receptor was derived from a human donor with ulcerative colitis or Crohn's disease, or a healthy co-twin of an affected twin (not recorded which). The CDR3 is CASSHPRQSSYEQYF.